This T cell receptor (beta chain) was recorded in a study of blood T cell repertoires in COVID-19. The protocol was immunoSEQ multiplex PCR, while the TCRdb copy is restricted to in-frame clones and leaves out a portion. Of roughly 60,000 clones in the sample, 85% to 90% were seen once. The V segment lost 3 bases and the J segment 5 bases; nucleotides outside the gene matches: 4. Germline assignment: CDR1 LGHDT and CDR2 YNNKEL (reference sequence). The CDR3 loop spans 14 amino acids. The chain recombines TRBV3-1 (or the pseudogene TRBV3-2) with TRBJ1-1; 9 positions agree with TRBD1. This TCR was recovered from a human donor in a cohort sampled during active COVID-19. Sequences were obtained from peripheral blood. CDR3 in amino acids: CASSHQTGGTEAFF. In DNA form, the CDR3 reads TGTGCCAGCAGCCACCAGACAGGGGGAACTGAAGCTTTCTTT.